A single sample gave rise to the 6 T cell receptor beta chains below, sequenced in a study of Ad26.COV2.S vaccination and SARS-CoV-2 variants. Documented treatment: roughly 20 received Ad26.COV2.S at low or high dose, single or two shots; roughly five received placebo; per-sample allocation not given. Sampling happened 63 days after the first vaccine or placebo injection. TCRdb's copy holds only in-frame clones and misses some; the assay was immunoSEQ multiplex PCR. The sample has hundreds of thousands of clones, 88% seen once. This sample comprised peripheral blood, obtained in a trial of Ad26.COV2.S vaccine versus placebo. These receptors all stem from a person between 18 and 60 years old who received the Ad26.COV2.S COVID-19 vaccine or a placebo.

The chain couples TRBV18 to TRBJ2-7; 8 nucleotides agree with TRBD1. The CDR3 totals 15 residues. Germline CDR1 is KGHSH and CDR2 is LQKENI. Losses at the gene ends were 0 bases for V and 5 bases for J; bases not matched to a gene: 6. The CDR3, as DNA: TGTGCCAGCTCACCACCAGGACAGGGATTTAACGAGCAGTACTTC. As protein: CASSPPGQGFNEQYF.

The J gene is TRBJ2-3, the V gene TRBV27; 7 positions match TRBD2. The germline CDR1 and CDR2 sequences are MNHEY and SMNVEV (reference sequence). Trimming at V came to 0 bases and at J to 1 base, leaving 4 bases not matched to a gene. CDR3 length equals 16 residues. The CDR3 coding sequence is TGTGCCAGCAGTTTATCGTCGGGAGGAGGCACAGATACGCAGTATTTT. Its protein product is CASSLSSGGGTDTQYF.

This clone was observed once. The chain employs TRBV5-5 and TRBJ2-7; 7 bases line up with TRBD1. V lost 4 bases and J lost 2; bases outside the gene matches: 6. From germline, CDR1 is SGHKS and CDR2 YYEKEE (reference sequence). CDR3 length equals 14 residues. The CDR3 region is CASSLRTGTYEQYF. The CDR3 nucleotides are TGTGCCAGCAGCCTCCGGACAGGAACCTACGAGCAGTACTTC. The whole variable domain, filled in from reference TRBV5-5 and TRBJ2-7, reads DAGVTQSPTHLIKTRGQQVTLRCSPISGHKSVSWYQQVLGQGPQFIFQYYEKEERGRGNFPDRFSARQFPNYSSELNVNALLLGDSALYLCASSLRTGTYEQYFGPGTRLTVT.

This chain's CDR3 is CATSDLKGVGEQYF. Written as DNA, the CDR3 is TGTGCCACCAGTGATTTGAAGGGAGTAGGCGAGCAGTACTTC. The gene calls are TRBV24-1 and TRBJ2-7, with a tentative D call TRBD2 (5 bases). From germline, CDR1 is KGHDR and CDR2 SFDVKD. With 0 bases removed from V and 6 bases from J, the gap between germline ends came to 11 bases. The CDR3 consists of 14 residues.

The J gene is TRBJ1-2, the V gene TRBV11-2, with a possible D match to TRBD1 (5 bases). CDR3 length equals 15 residues. Trimming pared 1 base from V and 3 bases from J, leaving 12 bases between. Germline values: CDR1 SGHAT, CDR2 FQNNGV. DNA of the CDR3: TGTGCCAGCAGCTTAGGACCCAGGGACGACTATGGCTACACCTTC. Translating it yields CASSLGPRDDYGYTF.

The J gene is TRBJ2-5, the V gene TRBV27; unclear D gene. In germline, CDR1 is MNHEY, CDR2 SMNVEV (reference sequence). CDR3 size: 15 residues. V was pared by 6 bases and J by 3 bases, with 17 bases between. As DNA, the CDR3 is TGTGCCAGCAGGCCCGGGCTTTTCCGTAAAGAGACCCAGTACTTC. Protein product: CASRPGLFRKETQYF.